The present entry profiles one T cell receptor (beta chain) with its context. Antigen unknown. These data belong to a study of response to subunit inactivated influenza vaccine. This CDR3 has 14 residues. Germline loops: CDR1 LNHDA, CDR2 SQIVND (reference sequence). The V gene lost 6 bases and the J gene lost 0 bases, with 9 bases spanning the gap. TCRdb reanalysed the RT-PCR reads using MiXCR and keeps one entry per CDR3 protein. The sample carries 600,000 to 850,000 distinct CDR3 sequences, 13% to 15% recorded once. Study results and caveats: Seasonal influenza vaccination, on each occasion, was suggested by the authors to recruit few new T cells.

This receptor was identified in a man in his fifties who received an inactivated influenza vaccine. V is TRBV19 and J is TRBJ2-1; maybe TRBD1 (5 bases). The sample here was PBMCs from blood, taken less than 15 days before vaccination. The CDR3 loop is CASRRQSSYNEQFF. In nucleotides, the CDR3 is TGTGCCAGTAGGCGACAGAGCTCCTACAATGAGCAGTTCTTC.